This passage covers 22 T cell receptor beta chains from one sample sequenced in a study of response to subunit inactivated influenza vaccine. TCRdb re-analysed the RT-PCR reads in MiXCR, keeping a single row per CDR3 protein. This sample has about 500,000 distinct CDR3 sequences, with 13% found just once. The source was PBMCs from blood, collected about 40 days after vaccination. The receptors shown here come from a man in his fifties who received an inactivated influenza vaccine.

This clonotype was seen repeatedly, ten times or more. A read error may produce the germline difference seen at one junction end. V gene TRBV7-7 combines with J gene TRBJ2-1, with TRBD2 matching 13 bases. CDR1 SSHAT and CDR2 FNYEAQ come from the germline V gene (reference sequence). CDR3 size: 15 residues. CDR3 DNA: TGTGCTAGCAGCTTAGGGACTAGCGGGACCTATGAGCAGTTCTTC. It codes for CASSLGTSGTYEQFF.

J is TRBJ2-1 and V is TRBV28, with 14 bases aligning to TRBD2. Trimming took 7 bases from V and 8 from J; bases not matched to a gene: 10. The CDR3 consists of 16 residues. Germline CDR1 is MDHEN and CDR2 is SYDVKM. CDR3 region: CASNSGTSGRRYEQFF. CDR3 in DNA: TGTGCCAGCAACTCCGGGACTAGCGGGAGAAGGTATGAGCAGTTCTTC.

This clonotype was seen a few times. This chain joins TRBV6-5 and TRBJ2-1; tentative D call: TRBD2 (6 bases). The CDR3 extends over 15 amino acids. CDR1 and CDR2 from the germline V gene are MNHEY and SVGAGI. The germline V and J ends were trimmed by 3 bases and 3 bases, with 12 bases remaining between them. The DNA of the CDR3 is TGTGCCAGCAGTTATGTGGGAGGAAACTACAATGAGCAGTTCTTC. Its protein product is CASSYVGGNYNEQFF.

The gene calls are TRBV29-1 and TRBJ2-1; the D gene is possibly TRBD2 (6 bases). The CDR3 is made up of 16 amino acids. Trimming cost V 2 bases and J 3 bases, with 17 bases left between them. From germline, CDR1 is SQVTM and CDR2 ANQGSEA. The CDR3 DNA reads as TGCAGCGTTGAACTGGGGGGAAGCAGATACTACAATGAGCAGTTCTTC. This gives the protein CSVELGGSRYYNEQFF.

J is TRBJ2-4 and V is TRBV2, with 7 bases fitting TRBD1. V gave up 3 bases and J gave up 1 base; unmatched junction bases: 9. This CDR3 has 17 amino acids. Looked up from germline, CDR1 is SNHLY and CDR2 is FYNNEI. The CDR3 region is CASSDHFRDSAKNIQYF. The CDR3 nucleotides read TGTGCCAGCAGTGATCACTTTCGGGACAGCGCCAAAAACATTCAGTACTTC.

Ten or more counts support this clonotype. The rearrangement joins TRBV20-1 to TRBJ2-3, with 13 positions matching TRBD2. The length of the CDR3 is 17 residues. The germline V gene encodes CDR1 DFQATT and CDR2 SNEGSKA (reference sequence). V lost 5 bases to trimming and J lost 5 bases; unmatched junction nucleotides: 13. The CDR3 DNA follows: TGCAGTGCTGGGACTAGCGGGACCGGTTTTCTTCTAGATACGCAGTATTTT. Amino acids: CSAGTSGTGFLLDTQYF.

This clonotype showed up just a few times. A read error may explain this, as a much larger clone is one base away. This chain uses TRBV9 with TRBJ2-7; D is perhaps TRBD1 (5 bases). Germline lookup yields CDR1 SGDLS and CDR2 YYNGEE. The CDR3 covers 13 residues. V was clipped by 5 bases and J by 3 bases, with 12 bases between them. The CDR3: CASSPRTNYEQYF. The CDR3 coding sequence is TGTGCCAGCAGTCCCCGGACAAACTACGAGCAGTACTTC.

As to this clonotype: One end of the junction is discordant with germline, which a read error may explain. This chain uses TRBV12-3 or TRBV12-4 with TRBJ2-1; D might be TRBD2 (6 bases). The CDR3 covers 18 residues. This CDR3 reads CASCFDDLGGRSYNEQFF. The CDR3 bases are TGTGCCAGCTGTTTCGACGATTTGGGGGGTAGATCCTACAATGAGCAGTTCTTC.

Written as DNA, the CDR3 is TGCAGTGCTGAGAATGGGAGGGCTCGCACAGATACGCAGTATTTT. This translates into CSAENGRARTDTQYF. V usage is TRBV20-1 and J usage is TRBJ2-3; 7 bases align to TRBD2. Germline values: CDR1 DFQATT, CDR2 SNEGSKA (reference sequence). This CDR3 is built from 15 residues. The V segment lost 5 bases and the J segment 1 base; nucleotides outside the gene matches: 9.

This clonotype has more than one count but fewer than ten. The DNA for the CDR3 is TGTGCCAGCAGCGCCTTGGGGTCGAGCACTGAAGCTTTCTTT. It yields the protein CASSALGSSTEAFF. The chain employs TRBV11-2 and TRBJ1-1; D not certain. V lost 5 bases, J lost 4 bases, and 14 bases lay in between. Germline loops: CDR1 SGHAT, CDR2 FQNNGV. CDR3 size: 14 residues.

In this sample, this clonotype turned up many times. This chain connects TRBV29-1 to TRBJ2-3, with 13 bases lining up with TRBD2. From germline, CDR1 is SQVTM and CDR2 ANQGSEA. V gave up 7 bases and J gave up 9 bases; unmatched junction bases: 4. This CDR3 spans 12 amino acids. CDR3 nucleotides: TGCAGCGGCCTGACTAGCGGGAGGACGCAGTATTTT. Amino acids: CSGLTSGRTQYF.

V is TRBV20-1 and J is TRBJ1-5, with D possibly matching TRBD1 (5 bases). Germline lookup yields CDR1 DFQATT and CDR2 SNEGSKA (reference sequence). The CDR3 totals 14 residues. V lost 6 bases to trimming and J lost 4 bases, with 16 bases between them. CDR3 sequence: CSATGRPQNQPQHF. Written as DNA, the CDR3 is TGCAGTGCAACGGGACGGCCGCAGAATCAGCCCCAGCATTTT.

This clonotype was counted a few times. This chain uses TRBV27 with TRBJ2-7, with 9 bases identical to TRBD2. Germline CDR1 and CDR2: MNHEY and SMNVEV (reference sequence). With V trimmed by 4 bases and J by 7 bases, 11 bases remained unmatched. There are 15 residues in the CDR3. DNA for the CDR3: TGTGCCAGCAGTTATAGCGGGGGCCTTCTAGGGGAGCAGTACTTC. This translates into CASSYSGGLLGEQYF.

The V gene is TRBV12-3 or TRBV12-4, the J gene TRBJ2-1; 9 bases map to TRBD1. The length of the CDR3 is 15 residues. Unmatched junction bases numbered 4, after V lost 7 bases and J lost 0 bases. The CDR3 DNA reads TGTGCCAGCACCCCGGACAGGGGCTCCTACAATGAGCAGTTCTTC. Its protein product is CASTPDRGSYNEQFF.

This clonotype occurred a few times. This chain links TRBV12-3 or TRBV12-4 with TRBJ2-3; TRBD2 matches 7 bases. Trimming removed 1 base from V and 8 bases from J; junction bases left unmatched: 0. This CDR3 has 12 residues. The CDR3 bases are TGTGCCAGCAGTTTAGGGGAGGGTACGCAGTATTTT. It codes for CASSLGEGTQYF.

This clonotype was seen a handful of times. The chain employs TRBV20-1 and TRBJ1-6; maybe TRBD1 (5 bases). The CDR3 loop spans 14 amino acids. Germline V CDR1 and CDR2: DFQATT, SNEGSKA (reference sequence). The V gene lost 3 bases and the J gene lost 13 bases, with 19 bases spanning the gap. CDR3 in DNA: TGCAGTGCTAGGACAAGGGGCCCACTGGGTCCCCTCCACTTT. Residues: CSARTRGPLGPLHF.

The chain employs TRBV10-3 and TRBJ2-7, with TRBD1 identical over 7 bases. Germline CDR1 reads ENHRY; CDR2 reads SYGVKD. The CDR3 covers 15 residues. V lost 4 bases to trimming and J lost 3 bases; unmatched junction nucleotides: 9. The CDR3 here is CAISGHRGPNYEQYF. Written as DNA, the CDR3 is TGTGCCATCAGTGGCCACAGGGGCCCGAACTACGAGCAGTACTTC.

The chain employs TRBV5-5 and TRBJ1-2; D remains unclear. V shed 5 bases and J shed 4 bases, with 18 bases lying between them. Germline lookup yields CDR1 SGHKS and CDR2 YYEKEE (reference sequence). The CDR3 extends over 15 amino acids. The CDR3 loop is CASSLANPGVYGYTF. The CDR3 DNA reads TGTGCCAGCAGTCTAGCAAACCCCGGGGTCTATGGCTACACCTTC.

The V and J genes are TRBV4-2 and TRBJ2-1; TRBD2 agrees at 13 bases. Germline V CDR1 and CDR2: LGHNA, YNFKEQ. The length of the CDR3 is 18 residues. Germline trimming cut 1 base from V and 7 bases from J; bases unmatched to any gene: 10. The CDR3 is CASSQGTSGGPWANEQFF. The DNA of the CDR3 is TGTGCCAGCAGCCAAGGGACTAGCGGGGGTCCCTGGGCAAATGAGCAGTTCTTC.

This clonotype was counted a few times. The chain has TRBV5-5 and TRBJ1-5; D gene ambiguous. This CDR3 spans 13 amino acids. Trimming left V 0 bases short and J 5 bases short, with 6 bases between. The germline V gene has CDR1 SGHKS and CDR2 YYEKEE (reference sequence). The CDR3 DNA reads as TGTGCCAGCAGCTTGGAGAGGGATCAGCCCCAGCATTTT. It translates to CASSLERDQPQHF.

This clonotype was counted between two and nine times. The chain carries TRBV5-1 and TRBJ2-2; 10 nucleotides agree with TRBD2. Germline lookup yields CDR1 SGHRS and CDR2 YFSETQ. Trimming at V came to 6 bases and at J to 2 bases, leaving 7 bases not matched to a gene. The CDR3 is 16 amino acids. The CDR3 bases are TGCGCCAGCAACCTTGGACTAGCGGATAACACCGGGGAGCTGTTTTTT. This codes for CASNLGLADNTGELFF.

This clonotype was picked up many times. The V gene is TRBV7-2, the J gene TRBJ2-7; maybe TRBD2 (6 bases). This CDR3 spans 16 amino acids. CDR1 and CDR2 from the germline V gene are SGHTA and FQGNSA. Trimming left V 1 base short and J 0 bases short, with 13 bases between. CDR3 DNA: TGTGCCAGCAGCTTAGTCGGAGGGGTGTCCTCCTACGAGCAGTACTTC. Residues: CASSLVGGVSSYEQYF.